This T cell receptor (beta chain) was identified in a study of blood T cells in healthy people across ages. Findings and caveats of the study: TCR beta diversity per million T cells fell roughly linearly with age.

The germline gives CDR1 MDHEN, CDR2 SYDVKM. V was clipped by 4 bases and J by 3 bases; unmatched bases: 9. The CDR3 has 16 amino acids. Then a second PCR, running about 6 to 11 cycles, was carried out with a sample-barcoded 5' primer and a J-beta primer mix. The template-switch adaptor, which had 12 random nucleotides, put a tag on each cDNA molecule. TCRdb re-analysed the 5' RACE reads in MiXCR, keeping a single row per CDR3 protein. The sample yields more than 700,000 distinct CDR3 sequences, approximately 55% seen once. Note on this clonotype: Its matching antigen is unknown.

Sequencing input: blood. The sequence was collected from an older man in good health. The gene calls are TRBV28 and TRBJ1-5, with TRBD1 matching 7 bases. The DNA for the CDR3 is TGTGCCAGCAGTTCCCCCGGGACAGTGTCCAATCAGCCCCAGCATTTT. Amino acids: CASSSPGTVSNQPQHF.